These 5 T cell receptor beta chains share one sample of origin, sequenced in a study of blood T cell repertoires in COVID-19. Sequenced by immunoSEQ multiplex PCR; TCRdb stores in-frame clones only, minus some. Among around 100,000 clones, about 88% were seen once, and the ten largest hold over 1.2%. The specimen was peripheral blood. These receptors came from a man aged 40-55 years with acute or convalescent COVID-19.

CDR3 DNA: TGTGCCAGCTCCCCTGACAGGGGGCTCACCGGGGAGCTGTTTTTT. This gives the protein CASSPDRGLTGELFF. The chain has TRBV18 and TRBJ2-2, with 10 positions matching TRBD1. The CDR3 extends over 15 amino acids. Trimming took 6 bases from V and 4 from J; bases not matched to a gene: 5. CDR1 is KGHSH and CDR2 is LQKENI in the germline V gene. Complete variable domain (other parts from reference TRBV18 and TRBJ2-2): NAGVMQNPRHLVRRRGQEARLRCSPMKGHSHVYWYRQLPEEGLKFMVYLQKENIIDESGMPKERFSAEFPKEGPSILRIQQVVRGDSAAYFCASSPDRGLTGELFFGEGSRLTVL.

This chain joins TRBV4-3 and TRBJ2-4; TRBD1 aligns across 7 bases. The CDR3 is 17 amino acids. Looked up from germline, CDR1 is LGHNA and CDR2 is YSLEER. Trimming took 1 base from V and 2 from J; bases not matched to a gene: 8. Here the CDR3 DNA reads TGCGCCAGCAGCCAAGGAAGGGGGCTAGGACCCAAAAACATTCAGTACTTC. Amino acid sequence: CASSQGRGLGPKNIQYF.

The rearrangement joins TRBV13 to TRBJ2-1; D is unclear. V lost 5 bases and J lost 14, with 19 bases in between. This CDR3 comprises 13 residues. Germline CDR1 reads PRHDT; CDR2 reads FYEKMQ (reference sequence). CDR3 in amino acids: CASSLTDSYGKFF. The CDR3, as DNA: TGTGCCAGCAGCCTTACTGACTCCTACGGAAAGTTCTTC. The variable domain in full, with the rest retrieved from reference TRBV13 and TRBJ2-1, is AAGVIQSPRHLIKEKRETATLKCYPIPRHDTVYWYQQGPGQDPQFLISFYEKMQSDKGSIPDRFSAQQFSDYHSELNMSSLELGDSALYFCASSLTDSYGKFFGPGTRLTVL.

This clone was counted a single time. The V and J genes are TRBV7-8 and TRBJ1-1; 7 nucleotides line up with TRBD1. The CDR3 length is 16 residues. Trimming at V came to 5 bases and at J to 1 base, leaving 10 bases not matched to a gene. Germline values: CDR1 SGHVS, CDR2 FQNEAQ. The CDR3, as DNA: TGTGCCAGCAGCACGGGACAGTTCCTGGCGAACACTGAAGCTTTCTTT. Its translation is CASSTGQFLANTEAFF.

The V call is TRBV18, the J call TRBJ1-5; D uncertain. Trimming pared 5 bases from V and 3 bases from J, leaving 8 bases between. Germline V gene lookup returns CDR1 KGHSH and CDR2 LQKENI. CDR3 size: 13 residues. DNA of the CDR3: TGTGCCAGCTCAGTGGGAGCCAATCAGCCCCAGCATTTT. This sequence encodes CASSVGANQPQHF.